These 14 T cell receptor beta chains were sequenced from one sample in a study of T cells after yellow fever vaccination. Each CDR3 protein gets one entry after TCRdb re-called the 5' RACE reads with MiXCR. The repertoire holds some 69,000 distinct CDR3 sequences, about 6% seen once, with under 2.5% in the top ten. Specimen: CD4+ T cells sorted from PBMCs, collected about 2 weeks after the first yellow fever vaccination. These receptors were obtained from a man between 18 and 35 years old who received the YFV17D yellow fever vaccine.

This clonotype was found many times. The chain joins TRBV20-1 to TRBJ1-5; no reliable D call. Germline assignment: CDR1 DFQATT and CDR2 SNEGSKA (reference sequence). V lost 3 bases and J lost 2, with 17 bases in between. CDR3 length equals 16 residues. CDR3 residues: CSASNPDWGGNQPQHF. Here the CDR3 DNA reads TGCAGTGCTAGCAACCCAGATTGGGGAGGCAATCAGCCCCAGCATTTT.

This clonotype occurred many times. This chain connects TRBV5-1 to TRBJ2-7, with D unresolved. Trimming removed 3 bases from V and 3 bases from J, with 16 bases in between. This CDR3 comprises 15 residues. CDR1 and CDR2 (germline): SGHRS, YFSETQ. CDR3 bases: TGCGCCAGCAGCTCTCGAGGCGTGGTCGTCTACGAGCAGTACTTC. Translation: CASSSRGVVVYEQYF. Based on the CDR3 plus reference TRBV5-1 and TRBJ2-7, the full variable domain is KAGVTQTPRYLIKTRGQQVTLSCSPISGHRSVSWYQQTPGQGLQFLFEYFSETQRNKGNFPGRFSGRQFSNSRSEMNVSTLELGDSALYLCASSSRGVVVYEQYFGPGTRLTVT.

This clonotype has a count of ten or more. This sequence joins TRBV5-4 and TRBJ2-3, with D unresolved. Germline loops: CDR1 SGHNT, CDR2 YYREEE (reference sequence). The germline V and J ends were trimmed by 2 bases and 2 bases, with 9 bases remaining between them. CDR3 length equals 14 residues. The DNA for the CDR3 is TGTGCCAGCAGCTTAAAATCCCCCACAGATACGCAGTATTTT. It yields the protein CASSLKSPTDTQYF.

This clonotype was recorded many times. The chain links TRBV5-4 to TRBJ2-3; 10 bases line up with TRBD2. The CDR3 runs 17 residues. The germline gives CDR1 SGHNT, CDR2 YYREEE (reference sequence). Unmatched junction bases numbered 17, after V lost 5 bases and J lost 8 bases. The DNA of the CDR3 is TGTGCCAGCAGTCCACCGCTAGCGGGGGCAGATGCGGGTACGCAGTATTTT. It codes for CASSPPLAGADAGTQYF.

This clonotype was recorded at least ten times. The chain is built from TRBV2 and TRBJ1-5; no clear D gene. The CDR3 totals 14 residues. Trimming left V 5 bases short and J 1 base short, with 9 bases between. Germline V gene sequence: CDR1 SNHLY, CDR2 FYNNEI. This CDR3 reads CASSFSDSNQPQHF. CDR3 bases: TGTGCCAGCAGTTTCTCGGACAGCAATCAGCCCCAGCATTTT.

This clonotype was seen many times. This sequence joins TRBV3-1 and TRBJ2-5; a weak D match, TRBD2 (5 bases). The CDR3 runs 14 residues. With 4 bases removed from V and 5 bases from J, the gap between germline ends came to 14 bases. Germline V CDR1 and CDR2: LGHDT, YNNKEL (reference sequence). CDR3 region: CASSLDGRRETQYF. Written as DNA, the CDR3 is TGTGCCAGCAGCCTCGATGGTAGGAGGGAGACCCAGTACTTC.

This clonotype was detected many times. The gene calls are TRBV25-1 and TRBJ1-6; no clear D gene. V dropped 3 bases and J dropped 0 bases, with 9 bases sitting between them. This CDR3 contains 16 residues. CDR1 and CDR2 from the germline V gene are MGHDK and SYGVNS. The CDR3: CASSEGGSSYNSPLHF. Written as DNA, the CDR3 is TGTGCCAGCAGTGAGGGTGGCAGCTCCTATAATTCACCCCTCCACTTT.

This clonotype was recorded at least ten times. The gene calls are TRBV5-1 and TRBJ1-1; 9 bases agree with TRBD1. This CDR3 region has 16 residues. V was pared by 6 bases and J by 1 base, with 10 bases of the junction left unmatched. The germline V gene has CDR1 SGHRS and CDR2 YFSETQ. CDR3 sequence (DNA): TGCGCCAGCAATCATAGGGACAGGGAGCCGAACACTGAAGCTTTCTTT. It encodes CASNHRDREPNTEAFF. Combining the CDR3 with reference TRBV5-1 and TRBJ1-1 gives the whole variable domain KAGVTQTPRYLIKTRGQQVTLSCSPISGHRSVSWYQQTPGQGLQFLFEYFSETQRNKGNFPGRFSGRQFSNSRSEMNVSTLELGDSALYLCASNHRDREPNTEAFFGQGTRLTVV.

This clonotype was recorded at least ten times. The chain joins TRBV7-2 to TRBJ1-6, with no clear D. Germline V gene data show CDR1 as SGHTA and CDR2 as FQGNSA. Deletions cut 2 bases from V and 0 bases from J, with 5 bases between. This CDR3 comprises 15 residues. The CDR3 reads CASSLRVSYNSPLHF. Here the CDR3 DNA reads TGTGCCAGCAGCTTACGCGTCTCCTATAATTCACCCCTCCACTTT.

This clonotype was recorded many times. The V and J genes are TRBV7-2 and TRBJ1-2; 9 bases fit TRBD1. Germline CDR1 reads SGHTA; CDR2 reads FQGNSA. This CDR3 spans 15 amino acids. Trimming cost V 3 bases and J 5 bases; bases outside gene matches: 7. CDR3 sequence (DNA): TGTGCCAGCAGCTTCCGGACAGGGGTGGAGTATGGCTACACCTTC. This encodes CASSFRTGVEYGYTF.

This clonotype was observed at least ten times. The CDR3 carries no conserved terminal phenylalanine or tryptophan, so it likely arises from a read error. It is unclear where the CDR3 begins or ends on the DNA, so no DNA is shown, and the CDR3 is as TCRdb lists it. V gene TRBV12-3 or TRBV12-4 combines with J gene TRBJ2-3; TRBD2 is the table's D call, not checked against the DNA. The CDR3 spans 10 amino acids, including both terminal residues. The CDR3 spells CASSPFRPRK.

The chain joins TRBV4-2 to TRBJ1-6, with D perhaps matching TRBD1 (6 bases). Germline-derived CDR1 and CDR2 are LGHNA and YNFKEQ. V lost 3 bases, J lost 8 bases, and 20 bases lay in between. This CDR3 has 17 residues. In DNA, the CDR3 is TGTGCCAGCAGCCAGGGGGGGCGGGGTGCGGATTATTCACCCCTCCACTTT. It codes for CASSQGGRGADYSPLHF.

Ten or more counts support this clonotype. The chain combines TRBV12-3 or TRBV12-4 with TRBJ1-6, with D maybe TRBD1 (5 bases). The CDR3 runs 15 residues. V gave up 4 bases and J gave up 4 bases, with 11 bases separating them. The CDR3 DNA reads TGTGCCAGCAGTTCCGGGACCCTTTATAATTCACCCCTCCACTTT. It translates to CASSSGTLYNSPLHF.

This clonotype was picked up a small number of times. This chain uses TRBV28 with TRBJ2-2; TRBD1 agrees at 7 bases. The ends lost 6 bases at V and 6 bases at J; junction bases unmatched: 7. In germline, CDR1 is MDHEN, CDR2 SYDVKM. The CDR3 runs to 14 residues. CDR3 sequence reads: CASSSTGEPGELFF. CDR3 bases: TGTGCCAGCAGCTCCACAGGGGAACCCGGGGAGCTGTTTTTT.